This T cell receptor beta chain emerged from a study of siplizumab effects on memory and regulatory T cells. Profiled with immunoSEQ multiplex PCR; TCRdb holds only in-frame clones, not every one. The data hold roughly 97,000 clones, with roughly 93% observed a single time. Sequencing input: Tregs sorted from blood. The sequence was obtained from a human donor in good health.

The DNA of the CDR3 is TGTGCCAGCAGCTCCCTACTAGCGGGATTGAACGAGCAGTACTTC. The encoded protein is CASSSLLAGLNEQYF. This chain uses TRBV7-9 with TRBJ2-7; TRBD2 matches 10 bases. This CDR3 has 15 residues. Germline CDR1 reads SEHNR; CDR2 reads FQNEAQ (reference sequence). The ends lost 4 bases at V and 5 bases at J; junction bases unmatched: 8.